What follows describes a single TCR beta chain. No antigen is known for it. The CDR3 runs to 15 residues. Trimming stripped 1 base from V and 3 bases from J, with 14 bases between. Looked up from germline, CDR1 is SGHRS and CDR2 is YFSETQ. Exclusions: uncontrolled infection, other autoimmune disease, pregnancy, lactation. Researchers took RNA transcripts and amplified the TCR beta CDR3 regions from them. The HTBI primer set served for first-round RT-PCR of the TCR CDR3. In TCRdb, the multiplex PCR reads were re-called with MiXCR into one record per CDR3 protein. Here the sample spans some 500,000 distinct CDR3 sequences, approximately 16% being singletons. The sample belongs to a study of T cells in Graves' hyperthyroidism and ophthalmopathy. Regarding the study as a whole: Ophthalmopathy was identified by the model a median 6.5 months ahead of onset. Most thyroid clonotypes expanded above 0.001 were also detected in blood. Ophthalmopathy was separated from stable hyperthyroidism by a 13 V-J model.

The TCR sequence derives from a woman under 40 with Graves' ophthalmopathy. The sample comprised blood. The chain carries TRBV5-1 and TRBJ2-7; D is uncertain. CDR3 sequence (DNA): TGCGCCAGCAGCTTGACGTCGGGCTACAGCTACGAGCAGTACTTC. Encoded protein: CASSLTSGYSYEQYF.